The TCR beta chain described here comes from a study of beta chain features in type 1 diabetes. Whole-study findings and limits: TCRB CDR3s from Type 1 diabetes patients were moderately but significantly shorter in all four CD4+ subsets. It was not settled here whether HLA type affects TCRB rearrangement.

The CDR3 is 15 residues long. Looked up from germline, CDR1 is SGHRS and CDR2 is YFSETQ. V was clipped by 1 base and J by 4 bases, with 11 bases between them. This clone was recorded only once. The antigen is unknown. All of the isolated RNA was reverse transcribed, so expressed TCRB transcripts were sequenced. Assay: immunoSEQ multiplex PCR; the TCRdb copy retains only in-frame clones and omits some. The sample comprises 200,000 to 300,000 clones, around 9.9% of which are singletons, and around 0.017% rests with the top ten. The TCR originated in a man aged 25 to 45 with type 1 diabetes. V is TRBV5-1 and J is TRBJ2-2; possible D gene TRBD2, 6 bases. The sequenced material came from naive CD4+ T cells from blood. The CDR3 nucleotides read TGCGCCAGCAGCTTGATCGGGGAGGCCACCGGGGAGCTGTTTTTT. It codes for CASSLIGEATGELFF.